A single sample is the source of the 15 T cell receptor beta chains below, sequenced in a study of T cell responses to AZD1222 COVID-19 vaccine. Clones were sequenced by immunoSEQ multiplex PCR, and TCRdb holds only the in-frame ones, with some missing. Of 99,000 or so clones in the sample, over 90% were seen once. Sequencing used peripheral blood, obtained on day 0 of AZD1222 vaccination. Source of these receptors: an adult in good health.

This clone is a singleton in its sample. This rearrangement joins TRBV7-9 to TRBJ1-3; D ambiguous. Germline V gene sequence: CDR1 SEHNR, CDR2 FQNEAQ (reference sequence). The CDR3 covers 14 residues. Trimming removed 8 bases at V and 0 bases at J, with 11 bases between. CDR3 sequence: CASRDRSSGNTIYF. In DNA form, the CDR3 reads TGTGCCAGCCGCGACCGGAGCTCTGGAAACACCATATATTTT.

The chain employs TRBV19 and TRBJ2-5; possible D gene TRBD2, 6 bases. V dropped 2 bases and J dropped 1 base, with 8 bases sitting between them. There are 14 residues in the CDR3. The germline V gene has CDR1 LNHDA and CDR2 SQIVND (reference sequence). CDR3 in amino acids: CASSIRGIQETQYF. The CDR3 DNA follows: TGTGCCAGTAGTATACGGGGGATCCAAGAGACCCAGTACTTC.

CDR3 in amino acids: CATSAGDGYTF. The CDR3 bases are TGTGCCACCAGTGCAGGGGATGGCTACACCTTC. The chain uses TRBV24-1 and TRBJ1-2; tentatively, D is TRBD1 (6 bases). The germline CDR1 and CDR2 sequences are KGHDR and SFDVKD. The V gene lost 5 bases and the J gene lost 6 bases, with 6 bases spanning the gap. CDR3 length: 11 amino acids.

This chain joins TRBV18 and TRBJ1-1, with D maybe TRBD1 (5 bases). V was pared by 2 bases and J by 4 bases, with 17 bases between. In germline, CDR1 is KGHSH, CDR2 LQKENI. This CDR3 spans 16 amino acids. The CDR3 loop reads CASSPFQPGPGTEAFF. CDR3 bases: TGTGCCAGCTCACCATTCCAGCCAGGGCCGGGCACTGAAGCTTTCTTT.

This CDR3 reads CASSRLTARDEAFF. The CDR3 region has the DNA TGCGCCAGCAGCCGTCTTACAGCCCGAGATGAAGCTTTCTTT. The V call is TRBV5-1, the J call TRBJ1-1; D gene uncertain. Per the germline V gene, CDR1 is SGHRS and CDR2 is YFSETQ. The CDR3 loop spans 14 amino acids. Trimming took off 4 bases at V and 7 bases at J, with 17 bases between the two ends.

The chain has TRBV2 and TRBJ2-1, with 10 bases identical to TRBD2. V lost 4 bases, J lost 4 bases, and 7 bases stayed unmatched. CDR1 is SNHLY and CDR2 is FYNNEI in the germline V gene. This CDR3 has 16 amino acids. The chain's CDR3 is CASSGLASGGYNEQFF. CDR3 nucleotides: TGTGCCAGCAGTGGGCTGGCTAGCGGGGGTTACAATGAGCAGTTCTTC.

This clone was picked up one time. The chain uses TRBV5-6 and TRBJ2-7; 7 positions match TRBD1. The CDR3 runs 14 residues. Germline assignment: CDR1 SGHDT and CDR2 YYEEEE. The V gene end was trimmed by 1 base and the J gene end by 3 bases; junction bases not matched to a gene: 4. For the CDR3, the DNA is TGTGCCAGCAGCTTGAGGGGGCCCTACTACGAGCAGTACTTC. This translates into CASSLRGPYYEQYF.

J is TRBJ1-2 and V is TRBV2; D may be TRBD1 (5 bases). CDR1 SNHLY and CDR2 FYNNEI come from the germline V gene. This CDR3 spans 13 amino acids. V lost 9 bases to trimming and J lost 2 bases, with 13 bases between them. The chain's CDR3 is CASSEPGNYGYTF. The CDR3 DNA is TGTGCCAGTTCCGAACCAGGGAACTATGGCTACACCTTC.

The rearrangement joins TRBV6-5 to TRBJ1-3; no definite D call. This CDR3 contains 14 residues. The V gene's germline CDR1 is MNHEY and CDR2 SVGAGI. V lost 4 bases, J lost 0 bases, and 7 bases lay in between. The DNA for the CDR3 is TGTGCCAGCAGTTCGGTCGTCTCTGGAAACACCATATATTTT. This encodes CASSSVVSGNTIYF.

This chain connects TRBV7-2 to TRBJ2-3; 8 nucleotides match TRBD2. CDR3 size: 15 residues. Trimming at V came to 1 base and at J to 7 bases, leaving 7 bases not matched to a gene. Germline V lookup: CDR1 SGHTA, CDR2 FQGNSA. The CDR3 sequence: CASSLGAGGWYTQYF. The CDR3 coding sequence is TGTGCCAGCAGCTTAGGGGCGGGAGGTTGGTATACGCAGTATTTT.

The table lists this clone with a count of one. V is TRBV11-2 and J is TRBJ2-5; D is possibly TRBD2 (5 bases). This CDR3 is 15 amino acids long. The ends were cut back, 5 bases at V and 1 base at J, with 14 bases in the middle. Looked up from germline, CDR1 is SGHAT and CDR2 is FQNNGV. CDR3 nucleotide sequence: TGTGCCAGCAGCCCTCGGGAACAGATCCAAGAGACCCAGTACTTC. This codes for CASSPREQIQETQYF.

V usage is TRBV19 and J usage is TRBJ1-5, with D possibly being TRBD1 (5 bases). This CDR3 contains 13 residues. The germline V and J ends were trimmed by 2 bases and 7 bases, with 9 bases remaining between them. CDR1 is LNHDA, CDR2 SQIVND, per germline (reference sequence). CDR3 protein: CASSIQGGQPQHF. CDR3 in DNA: TGTGCCAGTAGTATACAGGGCGGACAGCCCCAGCATTTT.

V is TRBV12-3 or TRBV12-4 and J is TRBJ1-6; D unclear. The CDR3 totals 13 residues. V dropped 0 bases and J dropped 7 bases, with 4 bases sitting between them. CDR3 bases: TGTGCCAGCAGTTTAGCGAGGAATTCACCCCTCCACTTT. It encodes CASSLARNSPLHF.

This chain links TRBV16 with TRBJ1-5; TRBD1 aligns across 7 bases. Germline V gene data show CDR1 as KGHSY and CDR2 as FQNENV. With V trimmed by 1 base and J by 11 bases, 11 bases remained unmatched. The CDR3 has 15 residues. The CDR3 sequence: CASSQFTTGHAAQHF. The CDR3 DNA reads TGTGCCAGCAGCCAATTCACGACAGGGCATGCGGCCCAGCATTTT.

This clone has just one count. The J gene is TRBJ2-7, the V gene TRBV6-5; D unresolved. V lost 6 bases and J lost 2, with 17 bases in between. Germline V gives CDR1 MNHEY, CDR2 SVGAGI. This CDR3 spans 15 amino acids. This CDR3 reads CASRTSLMTTYEQYF. CDR3 nucleotides: TGTGCCAGCAGAACTTCCCTAATGACCACCTACGAGCAGTACTTC.